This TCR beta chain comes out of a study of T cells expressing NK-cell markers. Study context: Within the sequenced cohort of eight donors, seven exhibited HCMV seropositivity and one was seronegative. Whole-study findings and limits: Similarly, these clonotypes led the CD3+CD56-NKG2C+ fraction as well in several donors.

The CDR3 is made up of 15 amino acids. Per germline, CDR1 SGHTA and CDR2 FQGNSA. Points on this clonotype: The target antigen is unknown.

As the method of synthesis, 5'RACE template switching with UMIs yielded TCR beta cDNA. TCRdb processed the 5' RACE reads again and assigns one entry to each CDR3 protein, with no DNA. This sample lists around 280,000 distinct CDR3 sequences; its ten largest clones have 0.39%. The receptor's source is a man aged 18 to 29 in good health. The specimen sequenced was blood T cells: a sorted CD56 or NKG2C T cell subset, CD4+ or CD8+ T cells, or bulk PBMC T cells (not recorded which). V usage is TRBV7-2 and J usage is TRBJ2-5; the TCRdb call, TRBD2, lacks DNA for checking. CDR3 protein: CASSFTSGRAPTQYF.